The 28 T cell receptor beta chains presented below share a single source sample, sequenced in a study of cytomegalovirus exposure and HLA in healthy donors. PCR involved 60 Vbeta and 13 Jbeta primers. The repertoire was sequenced with immunoSEQ multiplex PCR; TCRdb's copy has only in-frame clones and lacks some. The repertoire holds fewer than 200,000 clones, under 9.5% seen once, with 1% to 1.5% in the top ten. The specimen sequenced was PBMCs. Every receptor here comes from a woman in her thirties in good health and CMV-seropositive.

The chain employs TRBV7-3 and TRBJ2-1, with 7 bases matching TRBD2. The trim removed 8 bases at V and 0 bases at J, leaving 4 bases unmatched. This CDR3 has 14 residues. Germline V gene sequence: CDR1 SGHTA, CDR2 FQGTGA. CDR3 in amino acids: CASGGGSSYNEQFF. The CDR3 DNA follows: TGTGCCAGCGGTGGCGGGAGCTCCTACAATGAGCAGTTCTTC.

V gene TRBV4-2 combines with J gene TRBJ2-3, with 7 bases aligning to TRBD2. The CDR3 is 16 amino acids. The ends lost 4 bases at V and 4 bases at J; junction bases unmatched: 11. Germline V gene lookup returns CDR1 LGHNA and CDR2 YNFKEQ. The CDR3, as DNA: TGTGCCAGCAGCCCCCGCCGGGCGGGAGATCCAGATACGCAGTATTTT. Translation gives CASSPRRAGDPDTQYF.

This clone was counted only a few times. DNA of the CDR3: TGTGCCAGCAGCTTATGGACAGGGGACACTGAAGCTTTCTTT. This sequence encodes CASSLWTGDTEAFF. The V gene is TRBV13, the J gene TRBJ1-1; 9 bases are a match to TRBD1. Germline assignment: CDR1 PRHDT and CDR2 FYEKMQ (reference sequence). The CDR3 totals 14 residues. V lost 2 bases to trimming and J lost 3 bases; unmatched junction nucleotides: 1.

The CDR3 spells CASSLGWTSASKNIQYF. CDR3 in DNA: TGTGCCAGCAGCTTAGGATGGACTAGCGCCTCCAAAAACATTCAGTACTTC. V gene TRBV7-2 combines with J gene TRBJ2-4; 9 bases agree with TRBD2. V lost 1 base, J lost 2 bases, and 6 bases stayed unmatched. The CDR3 runs to 17 residues. The germline V gene encodes CDR1 SGHTA and CDR2 FQGNSA.

This clone was counted a few times. The rearrangement links TRBV5-1 to TRBJ2-1, with TRBD2 identical over 9 bases. CDR1 is SGHRS and CDR2 is YFSETQ in the germline V gene. There are 15 residues in the CDR3. Trimming removed 5 bases from V and 7 bases from J; junction bases left unmatched: 10. The CDR3 DNA follows: TGCGCCAGCAGTTTAGCGGGAGATCGATTGAATGAGCAGTTCTTC. Protein sequence: CASSLAGDRLNEQFF.

This clone has a handful of counts. The chain recombines TRBV2 with TRBJ2-1; 10 nucleotides match TRBD2. CDR1 and CDR2 from the germline V gene are SNHLY and FYNNEI. CDR3 length equals 16 residues. With 7 bases clipped from V and 7 bases from J, the junction kept 13 bases outside the gene matches. CDR3 sequence: CASNHEAAGGYNEQFF. For the CDR3, the DNA is TGTGCCAGCAACCACGAAGCAGCGGGAGGGTATAATGAGCAGTTCTTC.

J is TRBJ1-4 and V is TRBV18, with D possibly TRBD1 on 5 matching bases. Germline CDR1 and CDR2: KGHSH and LQKENI. The CDR3 covers 14 residues. The V end was cut by 6 bases, the J end by 5 bases, with 13 bases between. The CDR3 coding sequence is TGTGCCAGCTCCCCGGGACTCCGGAATGAAAAACTGTTTTTT. Amino acids: CASSPGLRNEKLFF.

This clone appeared a few times. The gene calls are TRBV29-1 and TRBJ2-5; D perhaps matches TRBD1 (5 bases). V lost 8 bases and J 5 bases, leaving 12 bases between the germline ends. The germline CDR1 and CDR2 sequences are SQVTM and ANQGSEA. The length of the CDR3 is 11 residues. DNA of the CDR3: TGCAGCTTTAGGAAGGGGGAGACCCAGTACTTC. Its translation: CSFRKGETQYF.

This clone has just a few counts. V usage is TRBV2 and J usage is TRBJ1-2, with 7 bases matching TRBD1. The ends lost 4 bases at V and 4 bases at J; junction bases unmatched: 6. The CDR3 consists of 14 residues. CDR1 and CDR2 (germline): SNHLY, FYNNEI. Here the CDR3 reads CASSARAGGYGYTF. In DNA, the CDR3 is TGTGCCAGCAGTGCCAGGGCAGGGGGCTATGGCTACACCTTC.

Only a few counts were recorded for this clone. The V call is TRBV10-3, the J call TRBJ2-2; 9 bases line up with TRBD1. The V gene end was trimmed by 10 bases and the J gene end by 2 bases; junction bases not matched to a gene: 11. Germline values: CDR1 ENHRY, CDR2 SYGVKD. The CDR3 is 16 residues long. CDR3 residues: CATSRPGQGNTGELFF. The CDR3 DNA reads as TGTGCCACCTCACGCCCGGGACAGGGAAACACCGGGGAGCTGTTTTTT.

V is TRBV30 and J is TRBJ1-5, with D perhaps matching TRBD1 (5 bases). There are 15 residues in the CDR3. With 4 bases removed from V and 2 bases from J, the gap between germline ends came to 15 bases. The germline V gene has CDR1 GTSNPN and CDR2 SVGIG (reference sequence). The CDR3 sequence: CAWTPGLSGNQPQHF. Written as DNA, the CDR3 is TGTGCCTGGACCCCAGGGCTTTCGGGCAATCAGCCCCAGCATTTT.

The rearrangement joins TRBV5-4 to TRBJ2-7; no clear D gene. Looked up from germline, CDR1 is SGHNT and CDR2 is YYREEE (reference sequence). CDR3 size: 12 residues. V dropped 1 base and J dropped 3 bases, with 5 bases sitting between them. The CDR3 is CASSLYGYEQYF. The CDR3, as DNA: TGTGCCAGCAGCTTGTACGGCTACGAGCAGTACTTC.

The chain couples TRBV30 to TRBJ2-7, with D perhaps TRBD2 (6 bases). Trimming took off 5 bases at V and 2 bases at J, with 7 bases between the two ends. CDR1 and CDR2 (germline): GTSNPN, SVGIG (reference sequence). The CDR3 is 11 residues long. CDR3 in DNA: TGTGCCTGGGGCGGGACCTACGAGCAGTACTTC. Translated: CAWGGTYEQYF.

This chain joins TRBV7-9 and TRBJ2-3; 13 bases match TRBD2. This CDR3 has 15 residues. CDR1 and CDR2 from the germline V gene are SEHNR and FQNEAQ (reference sequence). The V and J ends lost 2 bases and 6 bases, in that order; junction bases with no gene match: 2. Here the CDR3 DNA reads TGTGCCAGCAGCTTACTGACTAGCGGGAGGGATACGCAGTATTTT. Residues: CASSLLTSGRDTQYF.

This clone was counted between two and nine times. The chain combines TRBV6-1 with TRBJ2-7; TRBD1 might be the D (5 bases). Germline lookup yields CDR1 MNHNS and CDR2 SASEGT. Trimming took 8 bases from V and 2 from J, leaving 10 bases between them. The CDR3 covers 12 residues. In DNA form, the CDR3 reads TGTGCCAGCGGGGTGGGGCCCTACGAGCAGTACTTC. Its translation: CASGVGPYEQYF.

This chain uses TRBV11-2 with TRBJ1-1; 11 bases agree with TRBD1. The CDR3 spans 14 residues. Per germline, CDR1 SGHAT and CDR2 FQNNGV. Trimming at V came to 1 base and at J to 7 bases, leaving 2 bases not matched to a gene. DNA of the CDR3: TGTGCCAGCAGCTTAGTGGGGACAGGGGGTGAAGCTTTCTTT. It is translated as CASSLVGTGGEAFF.

There are a few counts of this clone. The chain carries TRBV6-1 and TRBJ1-1; D is undetermined. CDR3 length: 12 residues. Between the trimmed V and J ends, which lost 2 bases and 8 bases, there was a span of 9 bases. Germline CDR1 reads MNHNS; CDR2 reads SASEGT. The CDR3 DNA reads as TGTGCCAGCAGTGAAAACCGACAAGAAGCTTTCTTT. This encodes CASSENRQEAFF.

This clone has only a few counts. The chain has TRBV2 and TRBJ2-2; D gene ambiguous. The germline V gene encodes CDR1 SNHLY and CDR2 FYNNEI. Trimming shortened V by 3 bases and J by 1 base, and 6 bases separated the two germline ends. The CDR3 is 14 amino acids. The CDR3 region has the DNA TGTGCCAGCAGTGAGGAGAGGAACACCGGGGAGCTGTTTTTT. Its protein product is CASSEERNTGELFF.

This clone has only a few counts. The gene calls are TRBV19 and TRBJ1-1; 8 nucleotides align to TRBD1. In germline, CDR1 is LNHDA, CDR2 SQIVND (reference sequence). The CDR3 length is 15 residues. V was clipped by 3 bases and J by 5 bases; unmatched bases: 8. In DNA, the CDR3 is TGTGCCAGTAGTATCTCCCAGGGGGCAGGGACTGAAGCTTTCTTT. Residues: CASSISQGAGTEAFF.

There are a few counts of this clone. V gene TRBV29-1 combines with J gene TRBJ2-1; TRBD2 matches 12 bases. The germline V gene has CDR1 SQVTM and CDR2 ANQGSEA. The CDR3 sequence is 18 residues long. Trimming took 5 bases from V and 1 from J; bases not matched to a gene: 12. CDR3 protein: CSVSVSLAGGSSYNEQFF. In nucleotides, the CDR3 is TGCAGCGTTTCTGTTTCACTAGCGGGGGGCAGTTCCTACAATGAGCAGTTCTTC.

This clone was counted a few times. The chain carries TRBV7-8 and TRBJ1-2; 12 bases are a match to TRBD1. The trim removed 4 bases at V and 2 bases at J, leaving 2 bases unmatched. Per germline, CDR1 SGHVS and CDR2 FQNEAQ. The CDR3 covers 15 residues. CDR3 residues: CASSWGTGGNYGYTF. The CDR3 region has the DNA TGTGCCAGCAGCTGGGGGACAGGGGGCAACTATGGCTACACCTTC.

This clone was counted only a few times. The sample has other DNA sequences that encode this CDR3 too. The rearrangement uses TRBV5-6 and TRBJ2-7; 8 bases are shared with TRBD1. The V gene end was trimmed by 2 bases and the J gene end by 4 bases; junction bases not matched to a gene: 2. Germline CDR1 and CDR2: SGHDT and YYEEEE. The CDR3 contains 13 residues. CDR3 residues: CASSLDRGYEQYF. The CDR3 region has the DNA TGTGCCAGCAGCTTAGACAGGGGATACGAGCAGTACTTC.

The chain recombines TRBV30 with TRBJ2-3, with 9 bases identical to TRBD2. CDR3 length equals 14 residues. J gave up 4 bases and V 8 bases, and 10 bases lay outside the gene matches. Germline lookup yields CDR1 GTSNPN and CDR2 SVGIG (reference sequence). For the CDR3, the DNA is TGTGCCGAGCGGGGCGGGAGGGCCCCAGATACGCAGTATTTT. Translated: CAERGGRAPDTQYF.

V is TRBV19 and J is TRBJ1-4; 9 bases are a match to TRBD1. After removal of 5 bases from V and 6 bases from J, the junction contained 7 bases not matched to a gene. The CDR3 is made up of 15 amino acids. Germline lookup yields CDR1 LNHDA and CDR2 SQIVND (reference sequence). The CDR3 loop reads CASSSQTGGDEKLFF. As DNA, the CDR3 is TGTGCCAGTAGTTCCCAGACAGGGGGAGATGAAAAACTGTTTTTT.

The genes are TRBV14 and TRBJ1-2, with 7 positions matching TRBD1. The CDR3 contains 15 residues. Trimming cost V 4 bases and J 1 base; bases outside gene matches: 6. Looked up from germline, CDR1 is SGHDN and CDR2 is FVKESK. DNA for the CDR3: TGTGCCAGCAGCCCTCGACAGGGCTATAACTATGGCTACACCTTC. Translation: CASSPRQGYNYGYTF. Full variable domain (rest looked up from reference TRBV14 and TRBJ1-2): EAGVTQFPSHSVIEKGQTVTLRCDPISGHDNLYWYRRVMGKEIKFLLHFVKESKQDESGMPNNRFLAERTGGTYSTLKVQPAELEDSGVYFCASSPRQGYNYGYTFGSGTRLTVV.

This clone occurred a few times. This chain links TRBV11-2 with TRBJ2-5, with 10 bases aligning to TRBD2. After removal of 7 bases from V and 3 bases from J, the junction contained 8 bases not matched to a gene. Germline CDR1 SGHAT, CDR2 FQNNGV. CDR3 length: 15 residues. CDR3 bases: TGTGCCAGCAACCCCCTAGCGGGAGTAAAAGAGACCCAGTACTTC. Amino acids: CASNPLAGVKETQYF.

This sequence joins TRBV7-6 and TRBJ2-1; 9 bases map to TRBD1. V shed 0 bases and J 4 bases; nucleotides not matched to a gene: 4. The V gene's germline CDR1 is SGHVS and CDR2 FNYEAQ. The CDR3 contains 16 residues. The CDR3 DNA reads TGTGCCAGCAGCTTAGCGGGGACAGGGAAGTACAATGAGCAGTTCTTC. This translates into CASSLAGTGKYNEQFF.

In this sample, this clone turned up a few times. The chain links TRBV27 to TRBJ1-1; 10 bases fit TRBD1. Germline CDR1 MNHEY, CDR2 SMNVEV (reference sequence). This CDR3 contains 16 residues. The trim removed 4 bases at V and 1 base at J, leaving 6 bases unmatched. The CDR3 sequence: CASSSDRGRGNTEAFF. The DNA of the CDR3 is TGTGCCAGCAGTTCTGACAGGGGGCGCGGGAACACTGAAGCTTTCTTT.